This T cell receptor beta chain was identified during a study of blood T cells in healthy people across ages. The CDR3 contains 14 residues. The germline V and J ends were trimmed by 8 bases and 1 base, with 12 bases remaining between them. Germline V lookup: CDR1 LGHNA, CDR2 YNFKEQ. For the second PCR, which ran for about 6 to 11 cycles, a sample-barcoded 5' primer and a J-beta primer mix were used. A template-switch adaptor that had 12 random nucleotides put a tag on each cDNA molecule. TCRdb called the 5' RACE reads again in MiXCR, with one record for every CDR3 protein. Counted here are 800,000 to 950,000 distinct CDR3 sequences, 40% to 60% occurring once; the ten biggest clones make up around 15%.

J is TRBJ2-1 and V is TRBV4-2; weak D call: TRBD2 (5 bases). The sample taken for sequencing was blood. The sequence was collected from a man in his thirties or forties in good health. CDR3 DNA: TGTGCCAGCGGGGAGACGGATTCCTACAATGAGCAGTTCTTC. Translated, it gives CASGETDSYNEQFF.